This entry is about one T cell receptor (beta chain). The antigen is unknown. This record comes from a study of cytomegalovirus exposure and HLA in healthy donors. Study-wide context: As an earlier analysis found, around 200 million T cells yielded about 120 million unique TCR beta sequences. Study conclusions and caveats: Several of the most significant clusters appeared, in a later analysis, to be linked to common viral pathogens. Later on, analysis showed that most CMV-associated TCR beta chains appeared to be HLA-restricted.

The study ran its PCR with 60 Vbeta and 13 Jbeta primers. The assay was immunoSEQ multiplex PCR, and TCRdb's table has in-frame clones only and misses some. This table holds more than 95,000 clones, around 72% found once. The CDR3 is 12 amino acids. Per the germline V gene, CDR1 is LNHDA and CDR2 is SQIVND (reference sequence). V lost 3 bases, J lost 4 bases, and 4 bases lay in between. Sequenced: PBMCs. The clonotype originates from a woman aged 50 to 60 in good health and CMV-seropositive. This chain joins TRBV19 and TRBJ1-3; D is unclear. For the CDR3, the DNA is TGTGCCAGTAGTATTATGGGAAACACCATATATTTT. The encoded protein is CASSIMGNTIYF.